A single sample gave rise to the 27 T cell receptor beta chains below, sequenced in a study of regulatory T cells in long-lasting Graves disease. Construction of the TCR beta libraries employed iRepertoire HTBI primers in conjunction with Arm-PCR of CDR3 regions. MiXCR was run by TCRdb on the multiplex PCR reads, yielding one entry per CDR3 protein. The sample holds about 430,000 distinct CDR3 sequences, around a fifth seen once. The time point denotes: persistent/refractory GD, antithyroid drugs over 5 years with positive TRAb. PBMC RNA was the source of the TCR library. The sequencing used peripheral blood mononuclear cells (PBMCs), collected when the disease was refractory, from a patient treated with antithyroid drugs. These receptors all stem from a female donor with Graves disease.

In this sample, this clonotype turned up many times. The chain joins TRBV27 to TRBJ2-7; no firm D call. The V end lost 6 bases, the J end lost 4 bases, and 13 bases lay between the germline ends. The CDR3 runs 13 residues. Germline CDR1 and CDR2: MNHEY and SMNVEV (reference sequence). The chain's CDR3 is CASSLGRAYEQYF. In DNA, the CDR3 is TGTGCCAGCAGCTTAGGACGGGCTTACGAGCAGTACTTC.

The chain links TRBV10-3 to TRBJ2-1; maybe TRBD1 (6 bases). V gave up 11 bases and J gave up 3 bases, with 14 bases separating them. The CDR3 is made up of 13 amino acids. CDR1 is ENHRY, CDR2 SYGVKD, per germline. This CDR3 reads CAVQGRRYNEQFF. CDR3 coding DNA: TGTGCCGTACAGGGACGGCGCTACAATGAGCAGTTCTTC.

The J gene is TRBJ1-3, the V gene TRBV6-1, with a possible D match to TRBD1 (5 bases). The CDR3 contains 14 residues. Germline CDR1 reads MNHNS; CDR2 reads SASEGT. Trimming stripped 6 bases from V and 3 bases from J, with 12 bases between. CDR3: CASSLPGFGNTIYF. The CDR3 nucleotides read TGTGCCAGCAGCTTACCAGGGTTTGGAAACACCATATATTTT.

In its sample, this clonotype was seen many times. V gene TRBV28 combines with J gene TRBJ2-2; 7 bases fit TRBD1. The CDR3 extends over 15 amino acids. CDR1 MDHEN and CDR2 SYDVKM come from the germline V gene. V shed 6 bases, J shed 4 bases, and the junction held 8 bases outside the gene matches. The CDR3 here is CASRHTDRATGELFF. CDR3 nucleotide sequence: TGTGCCAGCAGACACACCGACAGGGCCACCGGGGAGCTGTTTTTT.

The sample holds many counts of this clonotype. The chain has TRBV29-1 and TRBJ2-7; 8 bases agree with TRBD2. V lost 3 bases to trimming and J lost 3 bases; unmatched junction nucleotides: 10. The CDR3 has 15 residues. Germline lookup yields CDR1 SQVTM and CDR2 ANQGSEA. CDR3 sequence reads: CSVDGVSGSSYEQYF. As DNA, the CDR3 is TGCAGCGTTGACGGCGTGAGCGGGAGTAGCTACGAGCAGTACTTC.

The V gene is TRBV30, the J gene TRBJ1-5; D unresolved. The germline V gene has CDR1 GTSNPN and CDR2 SVGIG (reference sequence). V lost 1 base and J 2 bases, leaving 9 bases between the germline ends. The CDR3 is 14 residues long. The CDR3 reads CAWSGTRGNQPQHF. The CDR3 DNA reads TGTGCCTGGAGTGGGACGAGAGGCAATCAGCCCCAGCATTTT.

This clonotype was seen a handful of times. The chain employs TRBV29-1 and TRBJ2-3; D remains ambiguous. Germline V gene data show CDR1 as SQVTM and CDR2 as ANQGSEA. V was clipped by 4 bases and J by 5 bases, with 4 bases between them. This CDR3 is 10 amino acids long. Here the CDR3 DNA reads TGCAGCGTTGGGGGAGATACGCAGTATTTT. As protein: CSVGGDTQYF.

This clonotype was counted between two and nine times. CDR3 loop: CASSPPTTKETQYF. CDR3 nucleotide sequence: TGTGCCAGCTCACCACCGACTACAAAAGAGACCCAGTACTTC. The gene calls are TRBV18 and TRBJ2-5, with a weak D call TRBD2 (5 bases). Per the germline V gene, CDR1 is KGHSH and CDR2 is LQKENI. Trimming left V 0 bases short and J 3 bases short, with 8 bases between. The CDR3 has 14 amino acids.

This clonotype was counted many times. The chain uses TRBV20-1 and TRBJ2-5; TRBD2 aligns across 7 bases. J gave up 5 bases and V 2 bases, and 8 bases lay outside the gene matches. CDR1 is DFQATT, CDR2 SNEGSKA, per germline (reference sequence). This CDR3 comprises 14 residues. CDR3 region: CSARLGGSGETQYF. Here the CDR3 DNA reads TGCAGTGCTAGACTGGGTGGTAGCGGGGAGACCCAGTACTTC.

This rearrangement joins TRBV5-1 to TRBJ1-4; D uncertain. Germline CDR1 reads SGHRS; CDR2 reads YFSETQ. The V gene lost 4 bases and the J gene lost 8 bases, with 18 bases spanning the gap. CDR3 length: 15 amino acids. The DNA for the CDR3 is TGCGCCAGCAGCCGCGGTACGAGGGTAGACGAAAAACTGTTTTTT. Translating gives CASSRGTRVDEKLFF. The entire variable domain, with the rest obtained from reference TRBV5-1 and TRBJ1-4, is as follows: KAGVTQTPRYLIKTRGQQVTLSCSPISGHRSVSWYQQTPGQGLQFLFEYFSETQRNKGNFPGRFSGRQFSNSRSEMNVSTLELGDSALYLCASSRGTRVDEKLFFGSGTQLSVL.

The chain recombines TRBV7-8 with TRBJ2-1; no definite D call. The germline V gene has CDR1 SGHVS and CDR2 FQNEAQ. Trimming took 2 bases from V and 9 from J, leaving 14 bases between them. CDR3 length: 14 residues. The CDR3 here is CASSLSEQTGEQFF. The CDR3, as DNA: TGTGCCAGCAGCTTATCGGAGCAGACGGGTGAGCAGTTCTTC.

Ten or more counts support this clonotype. This chain connects TRBV2 to TRBJ2-5, with D possibly being TRBD1 or TRBD2 (5 bases each). This CDR3 has 14 residues. Germline V gene lookup returns CDR1 SNHLY and CDR2 FYNNEI. The V end was cut by 8 bases, the J end by 4 bases, with 17 bases between. The CDR3 DNA reads as TGTGCCAGCTATGGGGGATCCCTTCGAGAGACCCAGTACTTC. Encoded protein: CASYGGSLRETQYF.

The chain carries TRBV29-1 and TRBJ2-5, with 9 bases that match TRBD2. With V trimmed by 0 bases and J by 5 bases, 7 bases remained unmatched. The germline V gene encodes CDR1 SQVTM and CDR2 ANQGSEA. The CDR3 covers 15 residues. CDR3 nucleotide sequence: TGCAGCGTTGAAGATTCCCTAGCGGGATTCGAGACCCAGTACTTC. Amino acids: CSVEDSLAGFETQYF.

This clonotype was found many times. The chain employs TRBV27 and TRBJ1-6, with a tentative D call TRBD1 (6 bases). The V end was cut by 3 bases, the J end by 8 bases, with 14 bases between. CDR1 MNHEY and CDR2 SMNVEV come from the germline V gene (reference sequence). The CDR3 extends over 15 amino acids. DNA of the CDR3: TGTGCCAGCAGTTTGTCGGGGGCAGGGGATTCACCCCTCCACTTT. Translation: CASSLSGAGDSPLHF.

The chain couples TRBV28 to TRBJ2-4, with 8 bases lining up with TRBD1. The CDR3 has 17 residues. Trimming removed 2 bases from V and 0 bases from J; junction bases left unmatched: 6. CDR1 is MDHEN, CDR2 SYDVKM, per germline. DNA for the CDR3: TGTGCCAGCAGTTTAAGTGCGACAGGGGAAGCCAAAAACATTCAGTACTTC. Its translation: CASSLSATGEAKNIQYF.

About this clonotype itself: A much larger clone differs from this one at a single base, so this may be a read error. The rearrangement links TRBV12-3 or TRBV12-4 to TRBJ2-5; 9 nucleotides align to TRBD2. The CDR3 spans 16 residues. Here the CDR3 reads CASKFTATSGQEAQYF. CDR3 nucleotides: TGTGCCAGCAAGTTTACAGCGACTAGCGGCCAAGAGGCCCAGTACTTC.

This clonotype was seen at least ten times. The chain has TRBV12-3 or TRBV12-4 and TRBJ2-5, with D tentatively TRBD1 (5 bases). The CDR3 covers 13 residues. V was shortened by 5 bases and J by 7 bases, with 14 bases between the two germline ends. CDR3: CASSIGHSRTQYF. Here the CDR3 DNA reads TGTGCCAGCAGTATCGGACATTCGCGGACCCAGTACTTC.

J is TRBJ2-3 and V is TRBV6-5; D is undetermined. Trimming stripped 0 bases from V and 6 bases from J, with 10 bases between. This CDR3 has 14 amino acids. The germline V gene encodes CDR1 MNHEY and CDR2 SVGAGI. CDR3 in amino acids: CASSYSPPPDTQYF. As DNA, the CDR3 is TGTGCCAGCAGTTACTCACCCCCACCTGATACGCAGTATTTT.

Ten or more counts support this clonotype. V and J are TRBV11-1 and TRBJ2-6, with D maybe TRBD2 (6 bases). In germline, CDR1 is SGHAT, CDR2 FQDESV (reference sequence). This CDR3 contains 14 residues. V lost 5 bases and J lost 4, with 9 bases in between. The DNA for the CDR3 is TGTGCCAGCAGCGGCGGGGACGGGGCCAACGTCCTGACTTTC. The encoded protein is CASSGGDGANVLTF.

This clonotype has ten or more counts. The gene calls are TRBV2 and TRBJ2-6; D remains unclear. With 6 bases removed from V and 0 bases from J, the gap between germline ends came to 3 bases. In germline, CDR1 is SNHLY, CDR2 FYNNEI. The CDR3 totals 13 residues. CDR3 sequence: CASRGSGANVLTF. CDR3 DNA: TGTGCCAGCAGGGGCTCTGGGGCCAACGTCCTGACTTTC.

In this sample, this clonotype turned up many times. The V and J genes are TRBV13 and TRBJ1-4; D is unclear. CDR3 length: 12 residues. The germline V and J ends were trimmed by 2 bases and 8 bases, with 6 bases remaining between them. CDR1 is PRHDT and CDR2 is FYEKMQ in the germline V gene (reference sequence). The CDR3 loop reads CASSLFGEKLFF. As DNA, the CDR3 is TGTGCCAGCAGCTTATTCGGGGAAAAACTGTTTTTT.

The CDR3 spells CSVALGTGDRVGEKLFF. The DNA of the CDR3 is TGCAGCGTTGCCCTCGGGACAGGGGATAGGGTTGGGGAAAAACTGTTTTTT. The rearrangement uses TRBV29-1 and TRBJ1-4; 10 nucleotides align to TRBD1. With 4 bases clipped from V and 8 bases from J, the junction kept 16 bases outside the gene matches. This CDR3 is built from 17 residues. CDR1 is SQVTM, CDR2 ANQGSEA, per germline.

This rearrangement joins TRBV15 to TRBJ2-5; no firm D call. With 0 bases removed from V and 2 bases from J, the gap between germline ends came to 13 bases. CDR3 length: 16 amino acids. Germline CDR1 and CDR2: LNHNV and YYDKDF (reference sequence). The CDR3 bases are TGTGCCACCAGCAGAGACCTAGGGCAGGCTCAAGAGACCCAGTACTTC. Translated, it gives CATSRDLGQAQETQYF. Full variable domain (remainder filled in from reference TRBV15 and TRBJ2-5): DAMVIQNPRYQVTQFGKPVTLSCSQTLNHNVMYWYQQKSSQAPKLLFHYYDKDFNNEADTPDNFQSRRPNTSFCFLDIRSPGLGDTAMYLCATSRDLGQAQETQYFGPGTRLLVL.

This clonotype was counted only a few times. The rearrangement uses TRBV6-1 and TRBJ2-3; D is unclear. CDR3 length: 11 amino acids. The V gene's germline CDR1 is MNHNS and CDR2 SASEGT. V was shortened by 5 bases and J by 2 bases, with 2 bases between the two germline ends. The CDR3 bases are TGTGCCAGCAGTATCACAGATACGCAGTATTTT. It translates to CASSITDTQYF.

There are a few counts of this clonotype. This chain links TRBV4-1 with TRBJ1-4; TRBD1 agrees at 10 bases. This CDR3 has 15 amino acids. V was clipped by 1 base and J by 8 bases; unmatched bases: 4. Germline assignment: CDR1 MGHRA and CDR2 YSYEKL. CDR3 sequence: CASSQAGQGPEKLFF. CDR3 nucleotide sequence: TGCGCCAGCAGCCAAGCGGGACAGGGGCCCGAAAAACTGTTTTTT.

This clonotype was recorded many times. This sequence joins TRBV19 and TRBJ2-7; tentatively, D is TRBD2 (6 bases). Germline V CDR1 and CDR2: LNHDA, SQIVND (reference sequence). The CDR3 has 13 amino acids. V was clipped by 9 bases and J by 1 base, with 13 bases between them. CDR3 coding DNA: TGTGCCAGCGCCGCGGGATCATCCTACGAGCAGTACTTC. Translated, it gives CASAAGSSYEQYF.

This clonotype was found many times. The chain links TRBV28 to TRBJ2-2; D is unclear. The germline CDR1 and CDR2 sequences are MDHEN and SYDVKM. Trimming removed 3 bases at V and 4 bases at J, with 6 bases between. The CDR3 is made up of 13 amino acids. The CDR3 nucleotides are TGTGCCAGCAGTTTTGGGCTCACCGGGGAGCTGTTTTTT. Protein sequence: CASSFGLTGELFF.